This TCR beta chain comes out of a study of shared clonotypes between healthy human individuals. The authors loaded approximately 220 ng DNA, about 30,000 T cell genomes, into sorted-subset replicate PCRs. Only in-frame clones appear in the TCRdb table, and some are missing; sequencing was by immunoSEQ multiplex PCR. This sample carries about 870,000 clones, over 90% of them seen once, and the ten largest clones take under 30%. Comments on this clone: Its cognate antigen is unknown.

Naive CD8 isolation took CD45RO-negative cells positively selected for CCR7 and excluded terminally differentiated effector memory CD45RA+ cells. Findings and limits, study-wide: Several donors had around 5% of their naive CD4 clonotypes in common. Estimated richness was generally greater in naive than memory subsets.

The TCR sequence derives from a man in his thirties or forties in good health. The sample was naive CD8+ T cells sorted from blood.

The CDR3 here is CASADGGGGEAFF. The CDR3 DNA is TGTGCCAGCGCTGACGGGGGCGGCGGTGAAGCTTTCTTT. V and J are TRBV7-9 and TRBJ1-1; D possibly corresponds to TRBD1 (6 bases). Trimming cost V 8 bases and J 7 bases, with 17 bases left between them. CDR3 length: 13 amino acids. Germline assignment: CDR1 SEHNR and CDR2 FQNEAQ (reference sequence).